This T cell receptor (beta chain) was recorded in a study of CD8 T cells in ankylosing spondylitis. Losses at the gene ends were 4 bases for V and 4 bases for J; bases not matched to a gene: 6. The CDR3 contains 16 residues. Looked up from germline, CDR1 is SGHRS and CDR2 is YFSETQ. Study-level results: For ankylosing spondylitis blood, a TCR beta motif of 8 or 9 highly homologous variants appeared characteristic. A subset of motif variants has previously been described in the synovial fluid and blood of reactive arthritis. Clones tied to disease were said to be significantly enriched in matched ankylosing spondylitis synovial fluid. The authors found the disease-linked clones to be CD8+ and relatively rare in peripheral blood.

TCRdb recomputed calls from the 5' RACE reads with MiXCR, one row per CDR3 protein. The sample lists under 120,000 distinct CDR3 sequences, more than 20% occurring once. As concerns this clonotype: Antigen: not known.

The gene calls are TRBV5-1 and TRBJ2-1; 12 bases agree with TRBD2. Sequenced input: synovial fluid, either unsorted or a sorted T cell fraction (not recorded which). The source of this sequence is a male donor with ankylosing spondylitis. CDR3 sequence: CASSPGLAGSYNEQFF. The CDR3 bases are TGCGCCAGCAGCCCCGGACTAGCGGGGAGTTACAATGAGCAGTTCTTC.